This T cell receptor (beta chain) was identified during a study of CD8 T cells in ankylosing spondylitis. This CDR3 comprises 17 residues. V gave up 5 bases and J gave up 1 base; unmatched junction bases: 10. Germline values: CDR1 DFQATT, CDR2 SNEGSKA (reference sequence). Study results and caveats: Matched ankylosing spondylitis synovial fluid reportedly showed significant enrichment of disease-linked clones.

The sample holds a few counts of this clonotype. As yet, its antigen is unknown. Each CDR3 protein is one row after TCRdb ran MiXCR on the 5' RACE reads. The sample has 300,000 to 350,000 distinct CDR3 sequences, around 20% seen once. This clonotype was obtained from a female donor with ankylosing spondylitis or in good health (not recorded which). This sequence joins TRBV20-1 and TRBJ2-5, with 13 bases matching TRBD2. Sequenced input: blood, either unsorted or a sorted T cell fraction (not recorded which). The chain's CDR3 is CSAPLAGGLSVQETQYF. DNA of the CDR3: TGCAGTGCTCCACTAGCGGGAGGGCTTTCGGTCCAAGAGACCCAGTACTTC.